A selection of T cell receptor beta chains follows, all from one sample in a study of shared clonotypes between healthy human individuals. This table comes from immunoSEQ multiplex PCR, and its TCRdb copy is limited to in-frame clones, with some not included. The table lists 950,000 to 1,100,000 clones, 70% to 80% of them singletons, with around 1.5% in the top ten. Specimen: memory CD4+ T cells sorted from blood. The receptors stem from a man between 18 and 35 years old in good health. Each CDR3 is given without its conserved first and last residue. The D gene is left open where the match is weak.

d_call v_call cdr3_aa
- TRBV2 ASSDRGAANEKLF
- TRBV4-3 ASSQGQNTEAF
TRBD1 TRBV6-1 ASSAVGTGGLGTTNEKLF
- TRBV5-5 ASSLAGQPSSYNEQF
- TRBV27 ATTQDTYNSPLH
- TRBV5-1 ASSPGTAGSREQY
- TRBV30 AWSDRGVYNEQF
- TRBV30 AWAGGEMWETQY
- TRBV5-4 ASSLRGGGNTIY
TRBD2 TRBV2 ASSEREVYEQY
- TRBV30 AWSSARVQPQH
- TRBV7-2 ASSLEQGLNQPQH
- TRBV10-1 ASSEFQGGEQY
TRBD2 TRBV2 ASRERSGRGETQY
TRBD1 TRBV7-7 ASSLEDRGTEKLF
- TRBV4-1 ASSQAGDLNTGELF
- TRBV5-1 ASSFGSNTGELF
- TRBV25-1 ASSPIANSPLH
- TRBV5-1 ASSRVAAYEQY
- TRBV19 ASRAGWAGTQY
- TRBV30 AWSPGETRMNTEAF
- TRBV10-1 ASSMDPGGNTIY
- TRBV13 ASSFGTAEETQY
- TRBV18 ASSPGPVRGYNEQF
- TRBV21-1 ASSKSNWASGRAPQY
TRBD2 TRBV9 ASSVGLAGDYEQY
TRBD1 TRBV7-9 ASSPIGKGGASYEQY
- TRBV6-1 ASREGGPYEQY
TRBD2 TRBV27 ASSRSLASGGREQY
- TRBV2 ASRVDSGANVLT
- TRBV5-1 ASSLVGEPSYEQY
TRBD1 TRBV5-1 ASRPGTGYGTGELF
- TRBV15 ATRNLLPNEKLF
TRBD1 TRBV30 AWSGTGGGETQY
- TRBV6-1 ASSGRGDSGNTIY
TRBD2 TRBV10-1 ASSESRGGANNEQF
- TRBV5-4 ASSQALNTEAF
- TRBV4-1 ASSQDPGRETQY
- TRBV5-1 ASSSLRGNEQF
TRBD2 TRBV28 ASIAGGRYNEQY
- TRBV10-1 ASSESARPDTQY
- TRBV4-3 ASSQDGLPQETQY
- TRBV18 ASSPTNANTGELF
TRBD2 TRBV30 AWSAVSGRSGETQY
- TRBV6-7 ASSYPTGTASSYNSPLH
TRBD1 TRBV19 ASRTTGNSSPLH
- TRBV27 ASSPLSLSQH
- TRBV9 ASSPSGYQYNEQF
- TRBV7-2 ASSPATGGYEQY